Below are 9 T cell receptor beta chains sequenced from a single sample in a study of tumor-infiltrating lymphocytes in primary liver carcinoma. RNA was extracted from whole blood without cell sorting, alongside germline DNA. Making TCR beta cDNA involved around 540 ng total RNA and a constant-region primer. Slightly modified ARM-PCR, run as three nested multiplex PCR rounds, produced the TCR beta libraries. The study ran its first two PCR rounds for around 10 cycles each, using TRBV1-TRBV30 forward primers and a C-beta reverse primer. TCRdb re-derived calls from the multiplex PCR reads in MiXCR, one entry per CDR3 protein. The repertoire holds 250,000 to 350,000 distinct CDR3 sequences, with approximately 54% as singletons. The material sequenced was peripheral blood. The receptors shown here come from a woman younger than 45 with primary liver carcinoma and hepatitis B virus infection.

This sequence joins TRBV4-1 and TRBJ1-5, with TRBD1 matching 8 bases. This CDR3 has 14 amino acids. CDR1 is MGHRA and CDR2 is YSYEKL in the germline V gene. The trim removed 6 bases at V and 9 bases at J, leaving 10 bases unmatched. The CDR3 region has the DNA TGCGCCAGCAGAGACAGGGGTGGGGAATTGCCCCAGCATTTT. Its translation: CASRDRGGELPQHF.

This clonotype was recorded a few times. The chain uses TRBV7-9 and TRBJ2-7; the D gene could be TRBD1 or TRBD2 (5 bases each). CDR3 size: 15 residues. The germline CDR1 and CDR2 sequences are SEHNR and FQNEAQ (reference sequence). Trimming removed 5 bases from V and 7 bases from J, with 21 bases in between. CDR3 nucleotide sequence: TGTGCCAGCAGCCCGAAGGGACCTTCGGGTCGGGAGCAGTACTTC. Protein: CASSPKGPSGREQYF.

For this clonotype: The junction and the germline gene differ at one end; a read error may be behind it. The chain combines TRBV7-9 with TRBJ1-5, with no clear D. CDR1 SEHNR and CDR2 FQNEAQ come from the germline V gene (reference sequence). CDR3 length equals 17 residues. The CDR3 DNA is TGTGCCAGCAGCTTAGGCGGAGGGAGAGGACCCAATCAGCCCCAACATTTT. As protein: CASSLGGGRGPNQPQHF.

This clonotype was seen only a few times. Relative to the germline gene, one junction end is altered; a read error may explain this. The chain links TRBV11-3 to TRBJ1-1, with 9 bases that match TRBD1. The CDR3 sequence is 16 residues long. Germline CDR1 is SGHNT and CDR2 is YENEEA. In DNA, the CDR3 is TGTGCCAGCAGCCCGTCCGGGACAGGGAGGCACGCTGAAGCCTTCTTT. Translated, it gives CASSPSGTGRHAEAFF. Based on the CDR3 plus reference TRBV11-3 and TRBJ1-1, the full variable domain is EAGVVQSPRYKIIEKKQPVAFWCNPISGHNTLYWYLQNLGQGPELLIRYENEEAVDDSQLPKDRFSAERLKGVDSTLKIQPAELGDSAVYLCASSPSGTGRHAEAFFGQGTRLTVV.

Concerning this clonotype itself: This sequence may be a read error, since a much larger clone differs from it by one base. The chain is built from TRBV12-3 or TRBV12-4 and TRBJ2-1; D tentatively fits TRBD1 or TRBD2 (6 bases each). V dropped 7 bases and J dropped 9 bases, with 19 bases sitting between them. The CDR3 has 14 residues. This CDR3 is CASTTRGEGSEQFF. CDR3 nucleotides: TGTGCCAGCACAACTAGGGGGGAAGGCAGTGAGCAGTTCTTC.

This clonotype was detected only a few times. A junction end diverges from the germline sequence, so it may reflect a read error. The rearrangement uses TRBV7-9 and TRBJ2-5; D uncertain. CDR1 is SEHNR and CDR2 is FQNEAQ in the germline V gene (reference sequence). This CDR3 region has 11 residues. The CDR3 spells CVSSLEETQYF. CDR3 coding DNA: TGTGTCAGCAGCTTAGAAGAGACCCAGTACTTC.

This clonotype was observed a few times. The chain links TRBV10-1 to TRBJ2-2, with a possible D match to TRBD2 (6 bases). The V gene lost 2 bases and the J gene lost 2 bases, with 15 bases spanning the gap. The CDR3 is made up of 17 amino acids. Germline CDR1 is WNHNN and CDR2 is SYGVQD (reference sequence). The DNA for the CDR3 is TGCGCCAGCAGTGAGCGTTTTGCGGGGCCAAACACCGGGGAGCTGTTTTTT. Its protein product is CASSERFAGPNTGELFF.

This clonotype was picked up many times. The V call is TRBV6-1, the J call TRBJ2-7, with a weak D call TRBD1 (6 bases). This CDR3 comprises 15 residues. Trimming shortened V by 1 base and J by 0 bases, and 10 bases separated the two germline ends. Germline lookup yields CDR1 MNHNS and CDR2 SASEGT. Here the CDR3 reads CASSEGTASSYEQYF. The CDR3 DNA is TGTGCCAGCAGTGAAGGGACAGCTAGCTCCTACGAGCAGTACTTC.

Note on this clonotype: This may come from a read error, since a much larger clone is one base off. This rearrangement joins TRBV29-1 to TRBJ2-3, with 14 bases identical to TRBD2. This CDR3 spans 20 amino acids. Germline V lookup: CDR1 SQVTM, CDR2 ANQGSEA. CDR3 region: CSVEDFLTSGRVWSTDMQYF. In nucleotides, the CDR3 is TGCAGCGTTGAAGATTTTTTGACTAGCGGGAGGGTCTGGAGCACAGATATGCAGTATTTT.